The rows below give T cell receptor beta chains drawn from one sample of a study of PD-L1 blockade in urothelial cancer. This table comes from immunoSEQ multiplex PCR, and its TCRdb copy is limited to in-frame clones, with some not included. Here the sample spans 35,000 to 45,000 clones, more than 80% being singletons. The starting material was PBMCs, obtained around atezolizumab (anti-PD-L1) treatment. The receptors here all came from an older man with urothelial cancer. The CDR3 runs from the conserved cysteine through the conserved F or W. The order of the fields is CDR3 protein, CDR3 DNA, clone size, J gene, D gene, V gene. The D gene is left open where the match is weak. Clone size is stated in some rows and not others, as once, few, many or a class when expanded.

cdr3_aa: CAINRGQGINEQFF
cdr3_nt: TGTGCCATCAACCGAGGACAGGGGATTAATGAGCAGTTCTTC
clone_size: -
j_call: TRBJ2-1
d_call: TRBD1
v_call: TRBV10-3

cdr3_aa: CASSLDIDQPQHF
cdr3_nt: TGTGCCAGCAGCTTAGACATCGATCAGCCCCAGCATTTT
clone_size: once
j_call: TRBJ1-5
d_call: -
v_call: TRBV7-2

cdr3_aa: CSVEILGRMDRYSNQPQHF
cdr3_nt: TGCAGCGTGGAAATCCTAGGAAGAATGGACAGGTATAGCAATCAGCCCCAGCATTTT
clone_size: -
j_call: TRBJ1-5
d_call: TRBD1
v_call: TRBV29-1

cdr3_aa: CASRQHPNTEAFF
cdr3_nt: TGTGCCAGCAGACAGCACCCGAACACTGAAGCTTTCTTT
clone_size: -
j_call: TRBJ1-1
d_call: -
v_call: TRBV6-5

cdr3_aa: CASSSPSTGLQDGYTF
cdr3_nt: TGTGCCAGCAGCTCCCCGTCGACAGGGCTTCAGGATGGCTACACCTTC
clone_size: -
j_call: TRBJ1-2
d_call: TRBD1
v_call: TRBV5-4

cdr3_aa: CASSFGQAPTNEKLFF
cdr3_nt: TGCGCCAGCAGCTTCGGACAGGCGCCAACTAATGAAAAACTGTTTTTT
clone_size: -
j_call: TRBJ1-4
d_call: TRBD1
v_call: TRBV5-1

cdr3_aa: CASQGGPEAFF
cdr3_nt: TGTGCCAGTCAAGGGGGTCCTGAAGCTTTCTTT
clone_size: -
j_call: TRBJ1-1
d_call: -
v_call: TRBV6-5

cdr3_aa: CASSLRPGDQYF
cdr3_nt: TGCGCCAGCAGCTTAAGGCCCGGGGACCAGTACTTC
clone_size: -
j_call: TRBJ2-5
d_call: -
v_call: TRBV5-1

cdr3_aa: CTSSELVLSGNTIYF
cdr3_nt: TGTACCAGCAGTGAACTAGTCCTCTCTGGAAACACCATATATTTT
clone_size: -
j_call: TRBJ1-3
d_call: -
v_call: TRBV2

cdr3_aa: CASSLAGDRGGEQFF
cdr3_nt: TGCGCCAGCAGCTTGGCCGGTGACAGGGGAGGTGAGCAGTTCTTC
clone_size: -
j_call: TRBJ2-1
d_call: TRBD1
v_call: TRBV5-1

cdr3_aa: CASSGGQGGRYEQYF
cdr3_nt: TGTGCCAGCAGCGGGGGTCAGGGCGGGAGGTACGAGCAGTACTTC
clone_size: once
j_call: TRBJ2-7
d_call: -
v_call: TRBV21-1

cdr3_aa: CASTRTGKGTEAFF
cdr3_nt: TGTGCCAGCACCCGGACAGGGAAAGGCACTGAAGCTTTCTTT
clone_size: -
j_call: TRBJ1-1
d_call: TRBD1
v_call: TRBV2

cdr3_aa: CASSLGGQGGQTQFF
cdr3_nt: TGTGCCAGCAGCTTAGGGGGACAGGGCGGCCAAACGCAGTTCTTC
clone_size: -
j_call: TRBJ2-1
d_call: TRBD1
v_call: TRBV7-9

cdr3_aa: CASSDSTGATNEKLFF
cdr3_nt: TGTGCCAGCAGCGATTCGACAGGGGCAACTAATGAAAAACTGTTTTTT
clone_size: -
j_call: TRBJ1-4
d_call: TRBD1
v_call: TRBV11-1

cdr3_aa: CASSFRSGNTIYF
cdr3_nt: TGTGCCAGCAGTTTCAGGTCTGGAAACACCATATATTTT
clone_size: few
j_call: TRBJ1-3
d_call: -
v_call: TRBV27

cdr3_aa: CASSIGPVAKNIQYF
cdr3_nt: TGTGCCAGTAGTATAGGTCCCGTAGCCAAAAACATTCAGTACTTC
clone_size: -
j_call: TRBJ2-4
d_call: -
v_call: TRBV19

cdr3_aa: CASSDSEGGVGCYPRSYQPQHF
cdr3_nt: TGTGCCAGCAGTGACTCGGAAGGAGGGGTGGGCTGTTACCCACGGAGCTATCAGCCCCAGCATTTT
clone_size: -
j_call: TRBJ1-5
d_call: -
v_call: TRBV6-4

cdr3_aa: CASSVASGSGDTQYF
cdr3_nt: TGTGCCAGCAGCGTTGCTAGCGGGAGTGGAGATACGCAGTATTTT
clone_size: -
j_call: TRBJ2-3
d_call: TRBD2
v_call: TRBV9

cdr3_aa: CASSSVAGGPSTDTQYF
cdr3_nt: TGTGCCAGCAGTTCCGTAGCGGGAGGGCCCAGCACAGATACGCAGTATTTT
clone_size: -
j_call: TRBJ2-3
d_call: TRBD2
v_call: TRBV28

cdr3_aa: CASGGYLDATDTQYF
cdr3_nt: TGTGCCAGCGGGGGCTACTTAGACGCAACAGATACGCAGTATTTT
clone_size: -
j_call: TRBJ2-3
d_call: -
v_call: TRBV6-1

cdr3_aa: CASSPRQSSYEQYF
cdr3_nt: TGTGCCAGCAGCCCTCGACAGAGCTCCTACGAGCAGTACTTC
clone_size: -
j_call: TRBJ2-7
d_call: -
v_call: TRBV7-6

cdr3_aa: CASSVSSGYTDTQYF
cdr3_nt: TGTGCCAGCAGCGTATCTAGCGGTTACACAGATACGCAGTATTTT
clone_size: -
j_call: TRBJ2-3
d_call: TRBD2
v_call: TRBV9

cdr3_aa: CASSLGQGASTDTQYF
cdr3_nt: TGCGCCAGCAGCTTGGGACAGGGGGCTAGCACAGATACGCAGTATTTT
clone_size: -
j_call: TRBJ2-3
d_call: TRBD1
v_call: TRBV5-1

cdr3_aa: CASGGGINIQYF
cdr3_nt: TGTGCCAGCGGGGGGGGTATTAACATTCAGTACTTC
clone_size: -
j_call: TRBJ2-4
d_call: TRBD2
v_call: TRBV9

cdr3_aa: CASSPPRQGATKNIQYF
cdr3_nt: TGTGCCAGCTCACCACCGCGACAGGGGGCGACCAAAAACATTCAGTACTTC
clone_size: -
j_call: TRBJ2-4
d_call: TRBD1
v_call: TRBV18

cdr3_aa: CASSLEGRGEQYF
cdr3_nt: TGTGCCAGCAGCTTAGAGGGGAGGGGCGAGCAGTACTTC
clone_size: -
j_call: TRBJ2-7
d_call: TRBD2
v_call: TRBV5-6

cdr3_aa: CASSLTGGSYEQYF
cdr3_nt: TGTGCCAGCAGCTTGACAGGGGGCTCCTACGAGCAGTACTTC
clone_size: -
j_call: TRBJ2-7
d_call: TRBD1
v_call: TRBV7-9

cdr3_aa: CASSQFETVPGNTIYF
cdr3_nt: TGTGCCAGCAGCCAATTTGAGACAGTCCCTGGAAACACCATATATTTT
clone_size: -
j_call: TRBJ1-3
d_call: -
v_call: TRBV4-2

cdr3_aa: CSVGGQLRQFF
cdr3_nt: TGCAGCGTTGGGGGGCAGCTTAGGCAGTTCTTC
clone_size: -
j_call: TRBJ2-1
d_call: -
v_call: TRBV29-1

cdr3_aa: CAWSDPGGAGNTEAFF
cdr3_nt: TGTGCCTGGAGTGATCCAGGGGGCGCTGGGAACACTGAAGCTTTCTTT
clone_size: -
j_call: TRBJ1-1
d_call: TRBD1
v_call: TRBV30

cdr3_aa: CASSLDLKSDEQYF
cdr3_nt: TGTGCCAGCAGCTTGGACCTTAAATCAGACGAGCAGTACTTC
clone_size: -
j_call: TRBJ2-7
d_call: -
v_call: TRBV5-6

cdr3_aa: CASSQGFYSNQPQHF
cdr3_nt: TGTGCCAGCAGCCAGGGATTTTATAGCAATCAGCCCCAGCATTTT
clone_size: -
j_call: TRBJ1-5
d_call: -
v_call: TRBV28

cdr3_aa: CASSPRRGRGNNEQFF
cdr3_nt: TGTGCCAGCAGCCCTCGCAGGGGGCGCGGTAACAATGAGCAGTTCTTC
clone_size: -
j_call: TRBJ2-1
d_call: TRBD1
v_call: TRBV14

cdr3_aa: CASSPSGRAYNEQFF
cdr3_nt: TGTGCCAGCAGCCCTAGCGGGAGGGCCTACAATGAGCAGTTCTTC
clone_size: -
j_call: TRBJ2-1
d_call: TRBD2
v_call: TRBV27

cdr3_aa: CASSPAGQGKNTIYF
cdr3_nt: TGTGCCAGCTCACCCGCGGGACAGGGTAAAAACACCATATATTTT
clone_size: -
j_call: TRBJ1-3
d_call: TRBD1
v_call: TRBV18

cdr3_aa: CASSVDGYEQYF
cdr3_nt: TGTGCCAGCAGCGTAGACGGCTACGAGCAGTACTTC
clone_size: -
j_call: TRBJ2-7
d_call: -
v_call: TRBV9

cdr3_aa: CASSELRSGGEQFF
cdr3_nt: TGTGCCAGCAGTGAACTGAGATCAGGGGGTGAGCAGTTCTTC
clone_size: -
j_call: TRBJ2-1
d_call: TRBD1
v_call: TRBV25-1

cdr3_aa: CASSLSPPGQYF
cdr3_nt: TGTGCCAGCAGTCTGAGCCCACCCGGGCAGTACTTC
clone_size: -
j_call: TRBJ2-7
d_call: -
v_call: TRBV2

cdr3_aa: CASSALRDTQYF
cdr3_nt: TGTGCCAGCAGCGCCTTGAGGGATACGCAGTATTTT
clone_size: -
j_call: TRBJ2-3
d_call: -
v_call: TRBV7-9

cdr3_aa: CASSRELAGGLGDTQYF
cdr3_nt: TGCGCCAGCAGCCGAGAACTAGCGGGAGGGCTTGGAGATACGCAGTATTTT
clone_size: -
j_call: TRBJ2-3
d_call: TRBD2
v_call: TRBV4-1

cdr3_aa: CASSSQGALNDQPQHF
cdr3_nt: TGTGCCAGCAGTTCACAGGGGGCCCTAAACGATCAGCCCCAGCATTTT
clone_size: -
j_call: TRBJ1-5
d_call: TRBD1
v_call: TRBV27